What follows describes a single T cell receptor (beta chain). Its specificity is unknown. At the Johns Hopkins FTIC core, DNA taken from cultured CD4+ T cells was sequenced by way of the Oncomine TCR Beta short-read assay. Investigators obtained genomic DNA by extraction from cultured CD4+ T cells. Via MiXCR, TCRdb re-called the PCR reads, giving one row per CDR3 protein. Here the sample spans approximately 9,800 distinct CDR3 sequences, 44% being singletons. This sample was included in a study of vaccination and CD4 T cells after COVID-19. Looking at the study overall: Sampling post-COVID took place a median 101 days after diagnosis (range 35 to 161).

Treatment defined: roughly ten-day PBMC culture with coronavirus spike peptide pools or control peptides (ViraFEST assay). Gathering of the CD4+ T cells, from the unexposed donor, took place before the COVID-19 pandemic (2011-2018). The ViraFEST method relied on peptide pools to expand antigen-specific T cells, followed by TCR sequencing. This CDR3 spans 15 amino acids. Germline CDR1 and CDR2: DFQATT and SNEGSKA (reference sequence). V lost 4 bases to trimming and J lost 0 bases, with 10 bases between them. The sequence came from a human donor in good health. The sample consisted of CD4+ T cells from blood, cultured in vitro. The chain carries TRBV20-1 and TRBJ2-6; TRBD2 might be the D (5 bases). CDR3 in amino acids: CSANGGSSGANVLTF. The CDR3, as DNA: TGCAGTGCTAACGGAGGAAGCTCTGGGGCCAACGTCCTGACTTTC.